Below, 15 T cell receptor beta chains from the same sample are listed, as sequenced in a study of shared clonotypes between healthy human individuals. TCRdb keeps only in-frame clones here, not all; method: immunoSEQ multiplex PCR. The repertoire has about 380,000 clones, just over 95% of them found once; the top ten carry about 0.32%. The specimen was memory CD8+ T cells sorted from blood. Indicated subset: CD45RO+ cells pooled with CCR7-negative TemRA cells. The receptors shown here come from a man younger than 40 in good health.

The chain links TRBV5-1 to TRBJ2-3, with D tentatively TRBD1 (6 bases). Trimming took 7 bases from V and 4 from J, leaving 16 bases between them. The CDR3 consists of 14 residues. Germline CDR1 SGHRS, CDR2 YFSETQ. DNA for the CDR3: TGCGCCAGCGGAAGAACAGGGTTCGCAGATACGCAGTATTTT. This sequence encodes CASGRTGFADTQYF.

The chain employs TRBV7-2 and TRBJ2-5, with 7 bases fitting TRBD1. Losses at the gene ends were 5 bases for V and 11 bases for J; bases not matched to a gene: 8. From germline, CDR1 is SGHTA and CDR2 FQGNSA. The CDR3 is 12 amino acids. The CDR3 DNA is TGTGCCAGCAGCACAGACAGGGTTAGGCAGTACTTC. The encoded protein is CASSTDRVRQYF.

The V and J genes are TRBV5-6 and TRBJ2-7, with 9 bases that match TRBD1. The CDR3 extends over 14 amino acids. Germline V lookup: CDR1 SGHDT, CDR2 YYEEEE. V was pared by 4 bases and J by 1 base, with 3 bases of the junction left unmatched. CDR3 nucleotide sequence: TGTGCCAGCAGCACGGACAGGGGATCCTACGAGCAGTACTTC. This sequence encodes CASSTDRGSYEQYF.

This clone was recorded a few times. V is TRBV28 and J is TRBJ2-2; 8 bases are shared with TRBD1. The CDR3 consists of 15 residues. Germline lookup yields CDR1 MDHEN and CDR2 SYDVKM. Trimming took 4 bases from V and 4 from J; bases not matched to a gene: 5. The CDR3 here is CASSSQGAGTGELFF. DNA for the CDR3: TGTGCCAGCAGTTCGCAGGGGGCCGGCACCGGGGAGCTGTTTTTT.

This chain uses TRBV6-5 with TRBJ2-7; 7 bases are shared with TRBD1. V dropped 0 bases and J dropped 3; count of bases not matched to a gene: 5. There are 15 residues in the CDR3. Germline-derived CDR1 and CDR2 are MNHEY and SVGAGI. The CDR3 sequence is CASSYSTAGGYEQYF. CDR3 nucleotide sequence: TGTGCCAGCAGTTACTCGACTGCAGGGGGCTACGAGCAGTACTTC.

CDR3 sequence (DNA): TGTGCCAGCAGAAAGGCGGGACTCCGCCCCCCCTACGAGCAGTACTTC. Translation: CASRKAGLRPPYEQYF. V usage is TRBV6-6 and J usage is TRBJ2-7; the D gene is possibly TRBD2 (6 bases). CDR1 and CDR2 from the germline V gene are MNHNY and SVGAGI (reference sequence). This CDR3 comprises 16 residues. V was trimmed by 6 bases and J by 2 bases, leaving 20 bases between them.

The rearrangement uses TRBV28 and TRBJ2-1; 8 bases agree with TRBD2. V lost 1 base, J lost 7 bases, and 12 bases stayed unmatched. Germline-derived CDR1 and CDR2 are MDHEN and SYDVKM. This CDR3 region has 17 residues. For the CDR3, the DNA is TGTGCCAGCAGTTTATCAGTTAAGCGGGAGCGGTGGAATGAGCAGTTCTTC. Translated: CASSLSVKRERWNEQFF.

The J gene is TRBJ1-3, the V gene TRBV19; D is ambiguous. The CDR3 covers 15 residues. V lost 6 bases to trimming and J lost 0 bases, with 12 bases between them. Germline assignment: CDR1 LNHDA and CDR2 SQIVND (reference sequence). The CDR3 DNA sequence: TGTGCCAGTAGCGCGGACCGGAGCTCTGGAAACACCATATATTTT. Its translation is CASSADRSSGNTIYF. The whole variable domain, remainder taken from reference TRBV19 and TRBJ1-3, is DGGITQSPKYLFRKEGQNVTLSCEQNLNHDAMYWYRQDPGQGLRLIYYSQIVNDFQKGDIAEGYSVSREKKESFPLTVTSAQKNPTAFYLCASSADRSSGNTIYFGEGSWLTVV.

The rearrangement uses TRBV27 and TRBJ2-1; TRBD2 aligns across 12 bases. The CDR3 is made up of 14 amino acids. The germline V gene encodes CDR1 MNHEY and CDR2 SMNVEV (reference sequence). V was clipped by 4 bases and J by 8 bases; unmatched bases: 3. This chain's CDR3 is CASSSLAGGDEQFF. CDR3 in DNA: TGTGCCAGCAGTTCACTAGCGGGAGGTGATGAGCAGTTCTTC.

The chain is built from TRBV21-1 and TRBJ1-3. TRBV21-1 is flagged as a pseudogene. CDR3 size: 17 residues. This CDR3 is CASSANLGRNSGNTIYF. DNA for the CDR3: TGTGCCAGCAGCGCTAACTTAGGACGGAACTCTGGAAACACCATATATTTT.

The J gene is TRBJ2-7, the V gene TRBV18; D might be TRBD1 (6 bases). The V end lost 4 bases, the J end lost 4 bases, and 8 bases lay between the germline ends. From germline, CDR1 is KGHSH and CDR2 LQKENI. The CDR3 consists of 12 residues. The CDR3 nucleotides are TGTGCCAGCTCACTGAGGGGGTACGAGCAGTACTTC. Translation: CASSLRGYEQYF.

J is TRBJ1-5 and V is TRBV21-1. TRBV21-1 is a pseudogene segment. There are 17 residues in the CDR3. CDR3 amino acids: CASSKFARGGIGQPQHF. The CDR3 DNA follows: TGTGCCAGCAGCAAATTCGCACGGGGAGGGATAGGTCAGCCCCAGCATTTT.

A remark on this clone: Other DNA sequences in the same sample also yield this CDR3. The chain carries TRBV7-2 and TRBJ2-7; D gene unclear. Germline-derived CDR1 and CDR2 are SGHTA and FQGNSA. The CDR3 spans 12 residues. V gave up 5 bases and J gave up 4 bases, with 9 bases separating them. The CDR3 DNA sequence: TGTGCCAGCAGCCTCGCCCCTTACGAGCAGTACTTC. Its translation: CASSLAPYEQYF.

The V gene is TRBV10-2, the J gene TRBJ1-3; tentative D call: TRBD1 (5 bases). Germline assignment: CDR1 WSHSY and CDR2 SAAADI. Trimming removed 0 bases at V and 2 bases at J, with 5 bases between. The CDR3 is made up of 14 amino acids. CDR3 bases: TGCGCCAGCAGTGAGTCGGGGCCTGGAAACACCATATATTTT. Its translation: CASSESGPGNTIYF.

The gene calls are TRBV11-2 and TRBJ2-7; D not resolved. V was pared by 8 bases and J by 9 bases, with 11 bases between. Looked up from germline, CDR1 is SGHAT and CDR2 is FQNNGV. The CDR3 consists of 10 residues. The DNA for the CDR3 is TGTGCCAGCTCGAATGGAAGGCAGTACTTC. It codes for CASSNGRQYF.